This T cell receptor beta chain was observed in a study of siplizumab effects on memory and regulatory T cells. Each sample contributed 85,000 to 100,000 TCR templates to the assay. Profiled with immunoSEQ multiplex PCR; TCRdb holds only in-frame clones, not every one. Among over 60,000 clones listed, roughly nine tenths were seen once. The CDR3 runs 15 residues. Germline assignment: CDR1 MNHEY and CDR2 SMNVEV (reference sequence). Trimming removed 6 bases at V and 3 bases at J, with 17 bases between. This chain links TRBV27 with TRBJ2-5, with a possible D match to TRBD1 (5 bases). The receptor was isolated from a human donor in good health. Material for sequencing was CD8+ T cells sorted from blood. The chain's CDR3 is CASSPLLRQKETQYF. Here the CDR3 DNA reads TGTGCCAGCAGCCCACTGCTCCGACAGAAAGAGACCCAGTACTTC.